What follows are 25 T cell receptor beta chains derived from one specimen sequenced in a study of blood T cell repertoires in COVID-19. The repertoire was sequenced with immunoSEQ multiplex PCR; TCRdb's copy has only in-frame clones and lacks some. The data contain approximately 190,000 clones, 80% to 85% of them singletons. The sequencing input was PBMCs or T cells enriched from blood (not recorded which). The receptors come from a woman aged 25 to 45 who had been exposed to COVID-19.

The chain has TRBV5-8 and TRBJ1-2; 8 bases match TRBD1. Germline V CDR1 and CDR2: SGHTS, YDEGEE. CDR3 size: 13 residues. Losses at the gene ends were 6 bases for V and 7 bases for J; bases not matched to a gene: 8. The CDR3 DNA follows: TGTGCCAGCACTATGACAGGGGCTGGTGGCTACACCTTC. This translates into CASTMTGAGGYTF.

CDR3 nucleotides: TGTGCCAGCAGTGTGTTCCAGGGCGGCAATCAGCCCCAGCATTTT. Translated: CASSVFQGGNQPQHF. The chain links TRBV2 to TRBJ1-5, with D possibly matching TRBD1 (5 bases). Trimming stripped 4 bases from V and 2 bases from J, with 12 bases between. Germline V CDR1 and CDR2: SNHLY, FYNNEI. The CDR3 loop spans 15 amino acids.

The V and J genes are TRBV14 and TRBJ1-1; D gene unclear. The length of the CDR3 is 17 residues. V was trimmed by 0 bases and J by 0 bases, leaving 14 bases between them. Germline values: CDR1 SGHDN, CDR2 FVKESK. The CDR3 loop reads CASSQDRDILMNTEAFF. CDR3 in DNA: TGTGCCAGCAGCCAAGATCGTGACATCCTTATGAACACTGAAGCTTTCTTT. The full variable domain, completed using reference TRBV14 and TRBJ1-1, is EAGVTQFPSHSVIEKGQTVTLRCDPISGHDNLYWYRRVMGKEIKFLLHFVKESKQDESGMPNNRFLAERTGGTYSTLKVQPAELEDSGVYFCASSQDRDILMNTEAFFGQGTRLTVV.

This chain connects TRBV5-1 to TRBJ2-2; 10 bases are shared with TRBD2. Per the germline V gene, CDR1 is SGHRS and CDR2 is YFSETQ. The V segment lost 5 bases and the J segment 7 bases; nucleotides outside the gene matches: 5. This CDR3 comprises 14 residues. CDR3 residues: CASSGTSEVGELFF. The CDR3 nucleotides read TGCGCCAGCAGTGGGACTAGCGAGGTCGGGGAGCTGTTTTTT.

The chain carries TRBV9 and TRBJ2-7; 7 bases match TRBD2. The V gene's germline CDR1 is SGDLS and CDR2 YYNGEE. The CDR3 spans 15 residues. J gave up 4 bases and V 0 bases, and 7 bases lay outside the gene matches. CDR3 in DNA: TGTGCCAGCAGCGTAGATCCAGCGGGGTTGTACGAGCAGTACTTC. Its translation is CASSVDPAGLYEQYF.

A single count supports this clone. The chain couples TRBV9 to TRBJ1-2; a weak D match, TRBD1 (6 bases). Deletions cut 5 bases from V and 8 bases from J, with 19 bases between. This CDR3 region has 14 residues. CDR1 and CDR2 from the germline V gene are SGDLS and YYNGEE. Here the CDR3 reads CASSRGEGISGYTF. The CDR3 DNA reads as TGTGCCAGCAGTAGGGGGGAGGGAATCTCGGGCTACACCTTC.

This chain uses TRBV27 with TRBJ2-6; D gene ambiguous. The CDR3 covers 14 residues. Germline CDR1 reads MNHEY; CDR2 reads SMNVEV (reference sequence). Trimming left V 4 bases short and J 0 bases short, with 4 bases between. Here the CDR3 reads CASSSVSGANVLTF. CDR3 nucleotide sequence: TGTGCCAGCAGTTCAGTCTCTGGGGCCAACGTCCTGACTTTC.

This clone was recorded only once. This chain connects TRBV29-1 to TRBJ1-2; TRBD1 might be the D (6 bases). The CDR3 is 11 residues long. Per germline, CDR1 SQVTM and CDR2 ANQGSEA. The CDR3 region has the DNA TGCATCTGTACAGGGATTAATGGCTACACCTTC. Translation gives CICTGINGYTF.

CDR3: CASRAGNTEAFF. Written as DNA, the CDR3 is TGTGCCAGTAGGGCGGGAAACACTGAAGCTTTCTTT. This chain joins TRBV19 and TRBJ1-1; D is uncertain. The CDR3 covers 12 residues. Deletions cut 6 bases from V and 2 bases from J, with 7 bases between. CDR1 and CDR2 from the germline V gene are LNHDA and SQIVND (reference sequence).

V usage is TRBV29-1 and J usage is TRBJ2-1; D not resolved. The CDR3 has 12 residues. In germline, CDR1 is SQVTM, CDR2 ANQGSEA. V dropped 7 bases and J dropped 8 bases, with 15 bases sitting between them. CDR3 DNA sequence: TGCAGCGCCCACAGCCCCGGCGATGAGCAGTTCTTC. Translating gives CSAHSPGDEQFF.

J is TRBJ2-3 and V is TRBV6-2 or TRBV6-3; 7 nucleotides agree with TRBD2. From germline, CDR1 is MNHEY and CDR2 SVGEGT. The CDR3 loop spans 15 amino acids. The J segment lost 0 bases and the V segment lost 4 bases, leaving 4 bases of the junction unmatched. The CDR3, as DNA: TGTGCCAGCAGTTTACCCGGGGGGAGCACAGATACGCAGTATTTT. Protein sequence: CASSLPGGSTDTQYF.

The chain carries TRBV20-1 and TRBJ1-5; maybe TRBD1 (6 bases). The CDR3 totals 15 residues. V lost 3 bases to trimming and J lost 3 bases, with 15 bases between them. Germline CDR1 and CDR2: DFQATT and SNEGSKA (reference sequence). The CDR3 protein is CSASNLGQYNQPQHF. The CDR3 region has the DNA TGCAGTGCTAGTAACCTTGGACAGTACAATCAGCCCCAGCATTTT.

The chain couples TRBV5-1 to TRBJ2-3; 12 positions match TRBD2. The ends lost 5 bases at V and 4 bases at J; junction bases unmatched: 5. The CDR3 extends over 15 amino acids. Germline values: CDR1 SGHRS, CDR2 YFSETQ. In DNA, the CDR3 is TGCGCCAGCAGATTATCTAGCGGGGGGGCAGATACGCAGTATTTT. Amino acid sequence: CASRLSSGGADTQYF.

This chain connects TRBV7-3 to TRBJ2-3, with 9 nucleotides matching TRBD2. Germline trimming cut 5 bases from V and 6 bases from J; bases unmatched to any gene: 9. The CDR3 runs to 15 residues. CDR1 SGHTA and CDR2 FQGTGA come from the germline V gene. Here the CDR3 DNA reads TGTGCCAGCAGCCCGAGTAGCGGGGGATCGGATACGCAGTATTTT. Protein: CASSPSSGGSDTQYF.

The rearrangement joins TRBV29-1 to TRBJ2-1, with 10 nucleotides matching TRBD2. The germline V gene encodes CDR1 SQVTM and CDR2 ANQGSEA. V gave up 4 bases and J gave up 9 bases; unmatched junction bases: 9. CDR3 length: 14 amino acids. This CDR3 is CSVVRLAGVFEQFF. The CDR3 nucleotides are TGCAGCGTTGTGCGGCTAGCGGGGGTATTTGAGCAGTTCTTC.

The chain is built from TRBV3-1 (or the pseudogene TRBV3-2) and TRBJ2-7; D is perhaps TRBD1 (6 bases). V shed 3 bases and J shed 1 base, with 7 bases lying between them. The CDR3 loop spans 13 amino acids. CDR1 LGHDT and CDR2 YNNKEL come from the germline V gene (reference sequence). DNA of the CDR3: TGTGCCAGCAGCCACCAGGGGTCCTACGAGCAGTACTTC. It codes for CASSHQGSYEQYF.

The genes are TRBV14 and TRBJ1-1; 9 bases align to TRBD1. This CDR3 has 15 amino acids. CDR1 and CDR2 from the germline V gene are SGHDN and FVKESK. V lost 6 bases, J lost 4 bases, and 9 bases stayed unmatched. CDR3 sequence: CASRQRDRVSTEAFF. CDR3 in DNA: TGTGCCAGCAGACAACGGGACAGGGTAAGCACTGAAGCTTTCTTT.

This clone turned up a few times. This chain uses TRBV27 with TRBJ1-5; D not certain. Germline values: CDR1 MNHEY, CDR2 SMNVEV (reference sequence). Trimming stripped 2 bases from V and 6 bases from J, with 8 bases between. This CDR3 has 13 amino acids. The CDR3 loop reads CASSLNLGQPQHF. The CDR3 DNA is TGTGCCAGCAGTTTAAATCTCGGTCAGCCCCAGCATTTT.

The chain carries TRBV7-9 and TRBJ1-1, with D possibly matching TRBD1 (6 bases). There are 12 residues in the CDR3. The germline V gene encodes CDR1 SEHNR and CDR2 FQNEAQ (reference sequence). V lost 5 bases and J 8 bases, leaving 12 bases between the germline ends. CDR3 loop: CASSPTGDEAFF. The CDR3 DNA is TGTGCCAGCAGCCCGACAGGAGACGAAGCTTTCTTT.

Only a few counts were recorded for this clone. The chain is built from TRBV24-1 and TRBJ2-1; no firm D call. CDR1 is KGHDR and CDR2 is SFDVKD in the germline V gene. V was pared by 4 bases and J by 0 bases, with 12 bases between. The CDR3 has 16 residues. DNA of the CDR3: TGTGCCACCAGTGACAACAGTCTGAGCTCCTACAATGAGCAGTTCTTC. It is translated as CATSDNSLSSYNEQFF.

The genes are TRBV13 and TRBJ1-3; D gene unclear. The CDR3 is 15 residues long. Looked up from germline, CDR1 is PRHDT and CDR2 is FYEKMQ (reference sequence). Between the trimmed V and J ends, which lost 5 bases and 0 bases, there was a span of 11 bases. This CDR3 reads CASSPPGVSGNTIYF. CDR3 coding DNA: TGTGCCAGCAGCCCCCCGGGAGTCTCTGGAAACACCATATATTTT.

This sequence joins TRBV12-5 and TRBJ1-5; D unclear. In germline, CDR1 is LGHNT, CDR2 FRNRAP. Trimming shortened V by 0 bases and J by 0 bases, and 6 bases separated the two germline ends. The CDR3 is made up of 15 amino acids. CDR3 loop: CASGLVEVSNQPQHF. For the CDR3, the DNA is TGTGCTAGTGGTTTGGTGGAGGTTAGCAATCAGCCCCAGCATTTT.

In its sample, this clone was seen a few times. This rearrangement joins TRBV5-1 to TRBJ1-1; D not certain. V was shortened by 6 bases and J by 5 bases, with 17 bases between the two germline ends. This CDR3 has 14 residues. Germline V gene sequence: CDR1 SGHRS, CDR2 YFSETQ. CDR3 bases: TGCGCCAGCAAGGAGACGGAACAAAGGACTGAAGCTTTCTTT. Encoded protein: CASKETEQRTEAFF. The variable domain in full, with the rest retrieved from reference TRBV5-1 and TRBJ1-1, is KAGVTQTPRYLIKTRGQQVTLSCSPISGHRSVSWYQQTPGQGLQFLFEYFSETQRNKGNFPGRFSGRQFSNSRSEMNVSTLELGDSALYLCASKETEQRTEAFFGQGTRLTVV.

The V call is TRBV14, the J call TRBJ1-1; 7 bases line up with TRBD1. The V gene's germline CDR1 is SGHDN and CDR2 FVKESK. CDR3 length: 15 amino acids. Trimming removed 3 bases from V and 3 bases from J; junction bases left unmatched: 7. The CDR3, as DNA: TGTGCCAGCAGCCAGGCAGGGGGATTGGACACTGAAGCTTTCTTT. This translates into CASSQAGGLDTEAFF.

The rearrangement joins TRBV9 to TRBJ2-7; a possible D gene is TRBD2 (6 bases). Germline CDR1 and CDR2: SGDLS and YYNGEE. The CDR3 has 16 amino acids. V was clipped by 3 bases and J by 7 bases, with 23 bases between them. DNA of the CDR3: TGTGCCAGCAGCGCTAGTGTGGGACTCCGTTTCGAAGAGCAGTACTTC. Its translation: CASSASVGLRFEEQYF.